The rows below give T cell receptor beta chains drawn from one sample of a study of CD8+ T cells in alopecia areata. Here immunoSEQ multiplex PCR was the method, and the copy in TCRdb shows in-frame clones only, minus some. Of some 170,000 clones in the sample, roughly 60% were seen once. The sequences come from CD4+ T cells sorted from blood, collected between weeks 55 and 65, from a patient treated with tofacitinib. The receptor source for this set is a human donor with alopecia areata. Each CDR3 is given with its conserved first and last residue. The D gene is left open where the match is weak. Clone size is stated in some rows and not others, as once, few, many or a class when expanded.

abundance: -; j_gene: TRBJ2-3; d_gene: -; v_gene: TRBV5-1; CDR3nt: TGCGCCAGCAGCTTGGGGGCAAGGGGGAGCTCAGATACGCAGTATTTT; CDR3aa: CASSLGARGSSDTQYF
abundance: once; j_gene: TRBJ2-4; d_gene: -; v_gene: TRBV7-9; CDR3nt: TGTGCCAGCAGCTTAGGGGGACCTACAGCCAAAAACATTCAGTACTTC; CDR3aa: CASSLGGPTAKNIQYF
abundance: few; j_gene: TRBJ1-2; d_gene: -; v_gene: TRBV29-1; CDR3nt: TGCAGCGGAGGGGGAGCCGGGCAGGGCTATGGCTACACCTTC; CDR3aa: CSGGGAGQGYGYTF
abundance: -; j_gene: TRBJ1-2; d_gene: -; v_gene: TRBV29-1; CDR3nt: TGCAGCGGAGGCGGGGCCAAGGGCTACACCTTC; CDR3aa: CSGGGAKGYTF
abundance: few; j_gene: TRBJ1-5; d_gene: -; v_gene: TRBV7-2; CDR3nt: TGTGCCAGCAGCCCCAGGCCCTTTGGCAATCAGCCCCAGCATTTT; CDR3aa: CASSPRPFGNQPQHF
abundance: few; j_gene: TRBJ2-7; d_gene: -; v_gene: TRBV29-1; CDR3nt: TGCAGCGTGTCGGCAGCCTACGAGCAGTACTTC; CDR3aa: CSVSAAYEQYF
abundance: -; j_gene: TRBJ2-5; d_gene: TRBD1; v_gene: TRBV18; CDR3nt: TGTGCCAGCTCACCGACAGGGACAGAGACCCAGTACTTC; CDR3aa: CASSPTGTETQYF
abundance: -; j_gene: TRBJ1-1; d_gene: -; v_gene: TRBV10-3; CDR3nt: TGTGCCATCAGTGACCCGGGAAGATCCTCTGAAGCTTTCTTT; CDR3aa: CAISDPGRSSEAFF
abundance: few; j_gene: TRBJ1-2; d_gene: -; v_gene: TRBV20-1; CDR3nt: TGCAGTGCTAGAGCATATGGCTACACCTTC; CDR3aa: CSARAYGYTF
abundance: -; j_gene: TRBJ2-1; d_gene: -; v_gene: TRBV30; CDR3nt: TGTGCCTGGAGTCCCTCGGGGGGCAGGTCGAATGAGCAGTTCTTC; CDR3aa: CAWSPSGGRSNEQFF
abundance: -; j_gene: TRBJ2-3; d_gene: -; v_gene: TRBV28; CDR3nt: TGTGCCAGCAGTTTTAGCGGACTCAGCACAGATACGCAGTATTTT; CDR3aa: CASSFSGLSTDTQYF
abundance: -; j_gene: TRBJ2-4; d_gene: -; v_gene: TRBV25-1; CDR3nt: TGTGCCAGCAGAAGGGAGACAACGACCATTCAGTACTTC; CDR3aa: CASRRETTTIQYF
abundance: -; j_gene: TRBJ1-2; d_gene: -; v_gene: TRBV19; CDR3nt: TGTGCCACCCAGCAAGATGTAGGGAACTATGGCTACACCTTC; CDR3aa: CATQQDVGNYGYTF
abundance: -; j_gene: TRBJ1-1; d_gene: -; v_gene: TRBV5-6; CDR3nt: TGTGCCAGCAGCTTGGTTTCGGGCAGGATGAACACTGAAGCTTTCTTT; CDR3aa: CASSLVSGRMNTEAFF
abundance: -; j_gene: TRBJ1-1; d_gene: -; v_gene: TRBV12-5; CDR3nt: TGTGCTAGTGGTTTGAGCAGATTGAACACTGAAGCTTTCTTT; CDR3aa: CASGLSRLNTEAFF
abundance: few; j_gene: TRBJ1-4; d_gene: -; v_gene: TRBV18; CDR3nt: TGTGCCAGCTCACCCGGGCCGGGCGAAAAACTGTTTTTT; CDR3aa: CASSPGPGEKLFF
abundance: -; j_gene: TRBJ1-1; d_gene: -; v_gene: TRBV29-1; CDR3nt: TGCAGCGTTGAGGGGGGTCTGAACACTGAAGCTTTCTTT; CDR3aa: CSVEGGLNTEAFF
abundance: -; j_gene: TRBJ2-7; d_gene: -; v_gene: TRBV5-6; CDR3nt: TGTGCCAGCAGCCAGGACAGAGACTCCTACGAGCAGTACTTC; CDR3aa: CASSQDRDSYEQYF
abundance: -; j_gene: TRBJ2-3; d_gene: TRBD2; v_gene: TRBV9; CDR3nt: TGTGCCAGCACAAGGGAGGGGTCAGATACGCAGTATTTT; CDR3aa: CASTREGSDTQYF
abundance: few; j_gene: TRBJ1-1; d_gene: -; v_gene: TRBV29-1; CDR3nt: TGCAGCGTTGAGATGCGTCAGAAGAACACTGAAGCTTTCTTT; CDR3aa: CSVEMRQKNTEAFF
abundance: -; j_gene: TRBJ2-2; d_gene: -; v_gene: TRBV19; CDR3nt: TGTGCCAGTAGCCTTCAGGGTTGGGACACCGGGGAGCTGTTTTTT; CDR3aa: CASSLQGWDTGELFF
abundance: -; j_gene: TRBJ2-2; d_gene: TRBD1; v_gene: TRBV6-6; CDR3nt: TGTGCCAGCAGTTACTCGGACAGGGCCAACACCGGGGAGCTGTTTTTT; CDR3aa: CASSYSDRANTGELFF
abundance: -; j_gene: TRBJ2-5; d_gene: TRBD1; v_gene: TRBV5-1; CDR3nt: TGCGCCAGCAGCTTGGCCTCGGTCCAGGGGGAATGGACCCAGTACTTC; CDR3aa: CASSLASVQGEWTQYF
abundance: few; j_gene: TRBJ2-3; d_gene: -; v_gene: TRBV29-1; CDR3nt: TGCAGCGCCGCGTCAATGGGGGCCGGCACAGATACGCAGTATTTT; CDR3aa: CSAASMGAGTDTQYF
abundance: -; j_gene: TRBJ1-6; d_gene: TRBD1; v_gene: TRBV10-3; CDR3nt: TGTGCCATCAGGGGGACAGCTAAGGGAACACCCCTCCACTTT; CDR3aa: CAIRGTAKGTPLHF
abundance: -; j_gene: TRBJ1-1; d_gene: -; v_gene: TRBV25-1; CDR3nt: TGTGCCAGCAGTGAGGCGGCAGGGATGGACACTGAAGCTTTCTTT; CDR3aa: CASSEAAGMDTEAFF
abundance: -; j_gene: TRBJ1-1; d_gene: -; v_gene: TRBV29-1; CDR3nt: TGCAGCGTGCGGGGGCTAATGAACACTGAAGCTTTCTTT; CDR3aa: CSVRGLMNTEAFF
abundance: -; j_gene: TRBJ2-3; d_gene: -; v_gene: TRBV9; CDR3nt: TGTGCCAGCAGCGTAGGGACGACAACAGATACGCAGTATTTT; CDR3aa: CASSVGTTTDTQYF
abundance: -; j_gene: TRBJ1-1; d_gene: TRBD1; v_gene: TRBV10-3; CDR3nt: TGTGCCATCAGTGGGGGACAGGGGCCTGCTTTCTTT; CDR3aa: CAISGGQGPAFF
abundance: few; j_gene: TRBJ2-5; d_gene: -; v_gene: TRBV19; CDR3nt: TGTGCCAGTAGTATATCCCGCGGAGGGGGAGAGACCCAGTACTTC; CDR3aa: CASSISRGGGETQYF
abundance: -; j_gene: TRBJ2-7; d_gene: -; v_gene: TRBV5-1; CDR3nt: TGCGCCAGCAGCTTATCGTCGACTACCTACGAGCAGTACTTC; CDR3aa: CASSLSSTTYEQYF
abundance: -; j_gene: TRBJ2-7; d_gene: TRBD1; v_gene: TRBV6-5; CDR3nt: TGTGCCACCTCAAAGACAGGGGTTCCCTACGAGCAGTACTTC; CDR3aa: CATSKTGVPYEQYF
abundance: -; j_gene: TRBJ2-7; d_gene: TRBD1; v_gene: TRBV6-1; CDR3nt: TGTGCCAGCAGTGGAAGACCCACGACAGGGGCCTTCTACGAGCAGTACTTC; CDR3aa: CASSGRPTTGAFYEQYF
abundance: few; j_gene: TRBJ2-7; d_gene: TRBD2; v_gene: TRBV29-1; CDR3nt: TGCAGCGTTGGGCTAGCGGGCTACGAGCAGTACTTC; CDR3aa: CSVGLAGYEQYF
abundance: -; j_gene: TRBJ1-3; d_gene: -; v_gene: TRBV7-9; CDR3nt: TGTGCCAGCAGACCAGCAGACAGCCGCTCTGGAAACACCATATATTTT; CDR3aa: CASRPADSRSGNTIYF
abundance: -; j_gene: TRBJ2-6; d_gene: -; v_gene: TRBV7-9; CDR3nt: TGTGCCAGCAGCATCCCAGGGAGTCCTGGGGCCAACGTCCTGACTTTC; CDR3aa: CASSIPGSPGANVLTF
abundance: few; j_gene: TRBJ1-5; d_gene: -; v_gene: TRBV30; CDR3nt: TGTGCCTGGAGTTTCAATGGAGATCAGCCCCAGCATTTT; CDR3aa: CAWSFNGDQPQHF
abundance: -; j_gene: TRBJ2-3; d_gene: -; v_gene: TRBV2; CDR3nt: TGTGCCAGCAGTGATGTTCCGGGTTCAGATACGCAGTATTTT; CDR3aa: CASSDVPGSDTQYF